This T cell receptor (beta chain) appears in the sequencing data of a study of Graves' ophthalmopathy and Graves' hyperthyroidism. Study-level points and caveats: Blood also carried most expanded thyroid clonotypes exceeding 0.001 frequency.

This clonotype was counted a few times. Its antigen is unidentified. Scientists amplified the TCR beta CDR3 regions from RNA transcripts. HTBI primers were employed in first-round RT-PCR, then a second-round multiplex PCR followed. TCRdb ran MiXCR on the multiplex PCR reads and lists one entry per CDR3 protein. The data contain 900,000 to 1,200,000 distinct CDR3 sequences, less than 45% of them singletons. The CDR3 length is 12 residues. CDR1 and CDR2 (germline): SGHAT, FQNNGV. V shed 1 base and J shed 9 bases, with 9 bases lying between them. Patients newly diagnosed with hyperthyroidism, under 2 months' duration, were aged 18 to 65, the study reports.

The sequence came from an adult man with Graves' hyperthyroidism. The chain joins TRBV11-2 to TRBJ1-1; maybe TRBD1 (5 bases). Sequences were obtained from peripheral blood or thyroid tissue (not recorded which). The CDR3 bases are TGTGCCAGCAGCTTAGGTTGGGGGAAAGCTTTCTTT. Protein: CASSLGWGKAFF.